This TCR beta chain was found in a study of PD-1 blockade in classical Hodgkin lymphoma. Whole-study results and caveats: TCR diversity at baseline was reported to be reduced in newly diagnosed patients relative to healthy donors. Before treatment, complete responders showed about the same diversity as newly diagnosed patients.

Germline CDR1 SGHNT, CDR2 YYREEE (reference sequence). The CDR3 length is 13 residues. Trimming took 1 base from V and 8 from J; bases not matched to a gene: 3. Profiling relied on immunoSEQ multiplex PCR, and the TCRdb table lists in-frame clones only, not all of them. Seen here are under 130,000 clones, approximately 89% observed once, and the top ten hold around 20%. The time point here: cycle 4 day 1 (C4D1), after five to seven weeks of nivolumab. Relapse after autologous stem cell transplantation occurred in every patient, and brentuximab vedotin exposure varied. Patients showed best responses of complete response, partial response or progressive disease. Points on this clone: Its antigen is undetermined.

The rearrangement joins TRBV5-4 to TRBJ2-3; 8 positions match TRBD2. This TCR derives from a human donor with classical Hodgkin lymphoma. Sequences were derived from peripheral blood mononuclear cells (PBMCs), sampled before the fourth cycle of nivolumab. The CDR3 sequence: CASSLKRESTQYF. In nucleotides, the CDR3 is TGTGCCAGCAGCTTGAAGCGGGAGAGTACGCAGTATTTT.